This note documents a single T cell receptor beta chain sequence. The target antigen is unknown. The authors drew 8.5 to 10 milliliters of peripheral blood from each donor. The authors isolated at least 6 million PBMCs per sample. Total RNA amounts of at least 5.5 micrograms were extracted per sample. Sample-barcoded 5' priming and a J-beta primer mix drove a second PCR of roughly 7 to 11 cycles. Via MiXCR, TCRdb re-called the 5' RACE reads, giving one row per CDR3 protein. The repertoire holds over 1,500,000 distinct CDR3 sequences, with about 50% as singletons. The data were obtained in a study of blood T cells in healthy people across ages. Study findings and constraints: In the absence of known donor CMV status, changes in expanded clonotypes were possibly confounded.

Sequences were obtained from blood. The sequence derives from a woman between 35 and 50 years old in good health.

Here the CDR3 DNA reads TGTGCCATCAGTGTAGGGACAGGGCGAGAGACCCAGTACTTC. Protein product: CAISVGTGRETQYF. The chain uses TRBV10-3 and TRBJ2-5, with 9 bases matching TRBD1. The CDR3 is made up of 14 amino acids. Germline loops: CDR1 ENHRY, CDR2 SYGVKD. J gave up 4 bases and V 4 bases, and 4 bases lay outside the gene matches.